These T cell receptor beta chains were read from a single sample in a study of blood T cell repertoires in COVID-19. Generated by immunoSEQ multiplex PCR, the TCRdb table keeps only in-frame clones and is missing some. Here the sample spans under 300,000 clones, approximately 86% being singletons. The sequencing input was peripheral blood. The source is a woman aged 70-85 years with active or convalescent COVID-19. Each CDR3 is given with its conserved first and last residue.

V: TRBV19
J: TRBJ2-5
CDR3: CASSPAGLKETQYF

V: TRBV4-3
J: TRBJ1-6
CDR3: CASSQGQGHSPLHF

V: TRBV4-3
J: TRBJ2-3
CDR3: CASSQDPRTGGGPGGQYF

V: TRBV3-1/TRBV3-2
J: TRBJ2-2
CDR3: CASSLKHRLRLPGELFF

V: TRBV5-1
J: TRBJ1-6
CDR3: CASSPDRSFYNSPLHF

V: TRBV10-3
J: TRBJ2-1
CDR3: CAIRGRNHNEQFF

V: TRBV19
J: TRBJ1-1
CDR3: CASSIGQMNTEAFF

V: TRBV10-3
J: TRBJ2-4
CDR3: CAISELEGGPRNIQYF

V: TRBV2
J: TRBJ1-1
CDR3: CASSEGLRNTEAFF

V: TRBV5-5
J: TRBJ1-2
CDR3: CASSLGTLYGYTF

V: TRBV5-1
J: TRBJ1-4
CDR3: CASSGGTKNEKLFF

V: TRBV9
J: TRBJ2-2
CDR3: CASSPRVYTGELFF

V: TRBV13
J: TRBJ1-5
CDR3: CASSSGTGGANQPQHF

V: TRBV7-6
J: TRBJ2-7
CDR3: CASSSGGHEQYF

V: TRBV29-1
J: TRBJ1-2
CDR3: CSVEGRDRAYGYTF

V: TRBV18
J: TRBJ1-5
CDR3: CASSPGTGNQPQHF

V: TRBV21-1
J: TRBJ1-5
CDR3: CASMDDSFNQPQHF

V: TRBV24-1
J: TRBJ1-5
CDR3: CATSDAGQGDQPQHF

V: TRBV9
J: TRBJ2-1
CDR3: CASSSTGSSNEQFF

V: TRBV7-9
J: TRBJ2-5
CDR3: CASSLGRGLAVETQYF

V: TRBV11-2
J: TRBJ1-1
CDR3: CASSLGQGTEAFF

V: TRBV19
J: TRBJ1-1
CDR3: CASSIPRTGKAEAFF

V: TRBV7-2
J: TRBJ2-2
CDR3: CASSLVVSNTGELFF

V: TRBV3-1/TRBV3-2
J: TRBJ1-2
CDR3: CASSRQATGIEGYTF

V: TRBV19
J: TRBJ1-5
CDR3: CASKRDIAISNQPQHF

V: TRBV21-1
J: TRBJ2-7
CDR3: CASSSLALYEQYF

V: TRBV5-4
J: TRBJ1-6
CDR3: CASSLARVPNSPLHF

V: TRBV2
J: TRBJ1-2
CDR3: CASTLSHVGYTF

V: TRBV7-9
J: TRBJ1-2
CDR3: CASSQGTGHGYTF

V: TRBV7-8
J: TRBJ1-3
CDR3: CASSLGQGSWSGNTIYF

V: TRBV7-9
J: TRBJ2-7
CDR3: CASSPEISPLYEQYF

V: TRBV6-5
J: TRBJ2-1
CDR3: CAAHPGQASFGQFF

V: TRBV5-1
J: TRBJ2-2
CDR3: CASSLRQSPGELFF

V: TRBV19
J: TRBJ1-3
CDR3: CASSDGSGFGNTIYF

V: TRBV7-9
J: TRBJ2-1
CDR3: CASSRTRGFSLSNEQFF

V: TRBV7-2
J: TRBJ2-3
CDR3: CASSPSPSSTDTQYF

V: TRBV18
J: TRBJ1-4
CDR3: CASSPLKLHARLATNEKLFF

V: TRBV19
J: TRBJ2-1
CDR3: CASTPSGQGYNEQFF

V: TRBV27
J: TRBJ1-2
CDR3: CASSTVPRDGYTF

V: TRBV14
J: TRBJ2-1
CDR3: CASSQDYGGAVHEQFF

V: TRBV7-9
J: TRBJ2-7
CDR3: CASSLPGVEQYF

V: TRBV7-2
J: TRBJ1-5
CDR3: CASSFLTGQPQHF

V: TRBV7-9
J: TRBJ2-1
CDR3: CASSQREQFF

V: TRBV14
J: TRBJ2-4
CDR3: CASSQGSSGGRVTIQYF

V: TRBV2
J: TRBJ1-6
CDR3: CASSEGRNSPLHF

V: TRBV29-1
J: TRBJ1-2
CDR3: CSVRSGGYGYTF

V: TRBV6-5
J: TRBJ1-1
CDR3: CASSYSAGTGVEAFF

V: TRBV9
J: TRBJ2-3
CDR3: CASSGIGGYESDTQYF

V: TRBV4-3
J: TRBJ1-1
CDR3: CASSQDLRVGTEAFF

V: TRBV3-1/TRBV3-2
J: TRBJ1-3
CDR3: CASSQPGRSTIYF

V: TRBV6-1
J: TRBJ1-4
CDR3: CASSEPTARGFATNEKLFF

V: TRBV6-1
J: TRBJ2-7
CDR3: CASSEASGVGSYEQYF

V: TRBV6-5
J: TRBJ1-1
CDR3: CASNRDFNTEAFF

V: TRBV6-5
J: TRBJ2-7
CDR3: CASNPGFLVSEQYF

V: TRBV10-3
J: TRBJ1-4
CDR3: CATRTGNEKLFF

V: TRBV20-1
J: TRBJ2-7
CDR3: CSASRGHYEQYF